These 17 T cell receptor beta chains came from one sample sequenced in a study of blood T cell repertoires in COVID-19. TCRdb's copy holds only in-frame clones and misses some; the assay was immunoSEQ multiplex PCR. This table has 200,000 to 300,000 clones, approximately 92% appearing once. Sequencing was performed on peripheral blood. Source of these receptors: a person aged 18-35 years with COVID-19, enrolled during active disease.

The rearrangement joins TRBV25-1 to TRBJ1-2; D may be TRBD1 (6 bases). CDR3 length: 15 amino acids. Trimming removed 4 bases at V and 1 base at J, with 13 bases between. Looked up from germline, CDR1 is MGHDK and CDR2 is SYGVNS. CDR3 nucleotides: TGTGCCAGCAGTGGAGGGGGGGCATATAACTATGGCTACACCTTC. It specifies CASSGGGAYNYGYTF.

The J gene is TRBJ1-2, the V gene TRBV9; D might be TRBD1 (5 bases). Germline V gives CDR1 SGDLS, CDR2 YYNGEE. The CDR3 has 16 residues. V lost 4 bases and J 7 bases, leaving 23 bases between the germline ends. CDR3 coding DNA: TGTGCCAGCAGCCTCTCCCCACCCGGGACTGCCGTTGGCTACACCTTC. Translation gives CASSLSPPGTAVGYTF.

The chain carries TRBV5-6 and TRBJ2-5; no definite D call. V was pared by 6 bases and J by 1 base, with 19 bases between. The germline V gene has CDR1 SGHDT and CDR2 YYEEEE. The CDR3 totals 16 residues. The CDR3 coding sequence is TGTGCCAGCAACTCTCCATATTCGAGGAGCCAAGAGACCCAGTACTTC. Its protein is CASNSPYSRSQETQYF. The full variable domain, completed using reference TRBV5-6 and TRBJ2-5, is DAGVTQSPTHLIKTRGQQVTLRCSPKSGHDTVSWYQQALGQGPQFIFQYYEEEERQRGNFPDRFSGHQFPNYSSELNVNALLLGDSALYLCASNSPYSRSQETQYFGPGTRLLVL.

This clone came up a few times. The chain uses TRBV7-9 and TRBJ1-6; D ambiguous. CDR3 length: 15 residues. V dropped 5 bases and J dropped 7 bases, with 15 bases sitting between them. Germline V lookup: CDR1 SEHNR, CDR2 FQNEAQ (reference sequence). As DNA, the CDR3 is TGTGCCAGCAGCCCTCAAGAGGGCCACAATTCACCCCTCCACTTT. This codes for CASSPQEGHNSPLHF.

This chain uses TRBV5-4 with TRBJ1-2; 9 bases are shared with TRBD1. From germline, CDR1 is SGHNT and CDR2 YYREEE (reference sequence). Trimming took 2 bases from V and 0 from J; bases not matched to a gene: 5. The CDR3 consists of 16 residues. The CDR3: CASSFRTGEANYGYTF. CDR3 in DNA: TGTGCCAGCAGCTTTCGGACAGGGGAAGCTAACTATGGCTACACCTTC.

This clone was observed a few times. V usage is TRBV5-4 and J usage is TRBJ1-1; no definite D call. This CDR3 has 11 residues. CDR1 is SGHNT and CDR2 is YYREEE in the germline V gene (reference sequence). V was trimmed by 0 bases and J by 7 bases, leaving 4 bases between them. In DNA form, the CDR3 reads TGTGCCAGCAGCTTGGTAAATGAAGCTTTCTTT. This sequence encodes CASSLVNEAFF.

The chain uses TRBV19 and TRBJ2-7, with D possibly matching TRBD2 (6 bases). V lost 10 bases and J lost 7, with 23 bases in between. Germline CDR1 LNHDA, CDR2 SQIVND (reference sequence). The CDR3 has 14 residues. CDR3 residues: CATDRLERLGEQYF. The CDR3 region has the DNA TGTGCCACGGACCGACTAGAGCGTCTTGGAGAGCAGTACTTC.

J is TRBJ2-7 and V is TRBV19, with D possibly being TRBD2 (5 bases). Trimming pared 1 base from V and 0 bases from J, leaving 10 bases between. The CDR3 consists of 15 residues. Looked up from germline, CDR1 is LNHDA and CDR2 is SQIVND (reference sequence). The DNA for the CDR3 is TGTGCCAGTAGTATAGCGCTGGGGAGCTCCTACGAGCAGTACTTC. This encodes CASSIALGSSYEQYF.

This clone was counted a single time. This sequence joins TRBV28 and TRBJ1-1, with unresolved D. The CDR3 spans 14 residues. Germline V gene data show CDR1 as MDHEN and CDR2 as SYDVKM. Trimming removed 2 bases from V and 1 base from J, with 8 bases in between. The CDR3 loop is CASSLGLSNTEAFF. CDR3 sequence (DNA): TGTGCCAGCAGTTTAGGACTGTCGAACACTGAAGCTTTCTTT.

About this clone: The same CDR3 is also encoded by other DNA sequences in this sample. The chain carries TRBV3-1 (or the pseudogene TRBV3-2) and TRBJ1-5; 7 bases fit TRBD1. The germline V gene has CDR1 LGHDT and CDR2 YNNKEL (reference sequence). The CDR3 runs to 14 residues. V was pared by 4 bases and J by 1 base, with 1 base of the junction left unmatched. The CDR3 loop reads CASSPQGSNQPQHF. The CDR3 DNA reads as TGTGCCAGCAGCCCACAGGGGAGCAATCAGCCCCAGCATTTT.

V gene TRBV10-3 combines with J gene TRBJ1-1, with D perhaps TRBD1 (5 bases). Germline-derived CDR1 and CDR2 are ENHRY and SYGVKD. With 1 base removed from V and 2 bases from J, the gap between germline ends came to 17 bases. This CDR3 spans 17 amino acids. Here the CDR3 reads CAISEWAGTGVNTEAFF. DNA of the CDR3: TGTGCCATCAGTGAGTGGGCAGGGACGGGGGTAAACACTGAAGCTTTCTTT.

The chain combines TRBV25-1 with TRBJ2-2, with TRBD2 as a possible D gene (5 bases). Germline CDR1 and CDR2: MGHDK and SYGVNS. V dropped 0 bases and J dropped 0 bases, with 11 bases sitting between them. This CDR3 comprises 17 residues. The DNA of the CDR3 is TGTGCCAGCAGTGAATATTCGGGGTACGCGAACACCGGGGAGCTGTTTTTT. Its translation: CASSEYSGYANTGELFF.

CDR3 in DNA: TGTGCCAGCAGCTCCGGGACAGGAGGGAATCAGCCCCAGCATTTT. Its protein is CASSSGTGGNQPQHF. The chain combines TRBV5-5 with TRBJ1-5, with 8 bases lining up with TRBD1. Trimming cost V 3 bases and J 4 bases; bases outside gene matches: 6. Germline CDR1 is SGHKS and CDR2 is YYEKEE (reference sequence). This CDR3 contains 15 residues.

The chain joins TRBV7-9 to TRBJ2-7; a weak D match, TRBD1 (6 bases). The CDR3 is 13 residues long. CDR1 SEHNR and CDR2 FQNEAQ come from the germline V gene (reference sequence). Trimming pared 5 bases from V and 2 bases from J, leaving 10 bases between. The CDR3 protein is CASSPGVAYEQYF. The CDR3 region has the DNA TGTGCCAGCAGCCCAGGGGTGGCCTACGAGCAGTACTTC. Based on the CDR3 plus reference TRBV7-9 and TRBJ2-7, the full variable domain is DTGVSQNPRHKITKRGQNVTFRCDPISEHNRLYWYRQTLGQGPEFLTYFQNEAQLEKSRLLSDRFSAERPKGSFSTLEIQRTEQGDSAMYLCASSPGVAYEQYFGPGTRLTVT.

Concerning this clone: Other DNA sequences from this sample encode an identical CDR3 as well. V is TRBV11-2 and J is TRBJ1-1; D perhaps matches TRBD1 (5 bases). The CDR3 extends over 13 amino acids. Germline CDR1 SGHAT, CDR2 FQNNGV. V was cut by 5 bases and J by 1 base, with 8 bases left in between. The CDR3 nucleotides read TGTGCCAGCAGCCTGGGGGGGAACACTGAAGCTTTCTTT. Encoded protein: CASSLGGNTEAFF. The full variable domain, rest sourced from reference TRBV11-2 and TRBJ1-1, is EAGVAQSPRYKIIEKRQSVAFWCNPISGHATLYWYQQILGQGPKLLIQFQNNGVVDDSQLPKDRFSAERLKGVDSTLKIQPAKLEDSAVYLCASSLGGNTEAFFGQGTRLTVV.

This chain joins TRBV5-5 and TRBJ1-2, with 7 bases identical to TRBD1. This CDR3 is 13 amino acids long. Germline trimming cut 2 bases from V and 6 bases from J; bases unmatched to any gene: 4. Per germline, CDR1 SGHKS and CDR2 YYEKEE (reference sequence). The CDR3 sequence is CASSFKGADGYTF. The CDR3 DNA sequence: TGTGCCAGCAGCTTCAAGGGGGCAGATGGCTACACCTTC. Together with reference TRBV5-5 and TRBJ1-2, the CDR3 gives the full variable domain: DAGVTQSPTHLIKTRGQQVTLRCSPISGHKSVSWYQQVLGQGPQFIFQYYEKEERGRGNFPDRFSARQFPNYSSELNVNALLLGDSALYLCASSFKGADGYTFGSGTRLTVV.

This clone was recorded only once. The chain carries TRBV28 and TRBJ1-6; 7 positions match TRBD1. V lost 6 bases and J lost 7; bases outside the gene matches: 6. The CDR3 covers 14 residues. Per the germline V gene, CDR1 is MDHEN and CDR2 is SYDVKM. The CDR3 here is CASRTDRVNSPLHF. The DNA of the CDR3 is TGTGCCAGCAGAACCGACAGGGTAAATTCACCCCTCCACTTT.